What follows is one TCR beta chain and its context. Antigen unknown. The record originates from a study of T cell responses to AZD1222 COVID-19 vaccine. Study results and limitations: Just a handful of AZD1222 recipients were seropositive at baseline. Of spike-specific TCRs, nearly half reportedly target regions left unmutated in variants.

Assay: immunoSEQ multiplex PCR; the TCRdb copy retains only in-frame clones and omits some. This sample has around 140,000 clones, with more than 90% found just once. Trimming cost V 6 bases and J 6 bases, with 14 bases left between them. CDR1 is LNHDA and CDR2 is SQIVND in the germline V gene (reference sequence). The CDR3 is 13 residues long. The chain joins TRBV19 to TRBJ1-2; D may be TRBD1 (5 bases). This specimen was peripheral blood, taken on day 0 of AZD1222 vaccination. The TCR originated in an adult in good health. Here the CDR3 reads CASRQAAVNGYTF. CDR3 coding DNA: TGTGCCAGTAGACAGGCCGCCGTGAATGGCTACACCTTC.